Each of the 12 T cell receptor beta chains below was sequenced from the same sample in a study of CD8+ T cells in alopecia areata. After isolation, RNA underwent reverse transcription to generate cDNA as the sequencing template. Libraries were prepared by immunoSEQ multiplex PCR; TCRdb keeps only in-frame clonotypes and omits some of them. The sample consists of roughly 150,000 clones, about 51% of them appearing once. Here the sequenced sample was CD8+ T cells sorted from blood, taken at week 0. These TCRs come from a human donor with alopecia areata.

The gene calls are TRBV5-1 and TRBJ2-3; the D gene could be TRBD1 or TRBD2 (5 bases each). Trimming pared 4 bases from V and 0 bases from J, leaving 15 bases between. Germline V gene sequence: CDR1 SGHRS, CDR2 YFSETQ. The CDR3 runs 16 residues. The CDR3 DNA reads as TGCGCCAGCAGCGGCAACGGGGCTTCTAGCACAGATACGCAGTATTTT. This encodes CASSGNGASSTDTQYF. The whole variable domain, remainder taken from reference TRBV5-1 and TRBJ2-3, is KAGVTQTPRYLIKTRGQQVTLSCSPISGHRSVSWYQQTPGQGLQFLFEYFSETQRNKGNFPGRFSGRQFSNSRSEMNVSTLELGDSALYLCASSGNGASSTDTQYFGPGTRLTVL.

The CDR3 protein is CASTAQVGITEAFF. CDR3 nucleotides: TGTGCCAGCACCGCTCAGGTGGGCATCACTGAAGCTTTCTTT. V usage is TRBV27 and J usage is TRBJ1-1; D unclear. This CDR3 is 14 amino acids long. V was trimmed by 7 bases and J by 4 bases, leaving 16 bases between them. Germline lookup yields CDR1 MNHEY and CDR2 SMNVEV (reference sequence).

CDR3 residues: CASSQQTGESYNEQFF. The CDR3 region has the DNA TGTGCCAGCAGCCAACAGACGGGGGAGTCCTACAATGAGCAGTTCTTC. This chain uses TRBV5-6 with TRBJ2-1, with a weak D call TRBD2 (6 bases). Trimming shortened V by 4 bases and J by 1 base, and 15 bases separated the two germline ends. CDR1 and CDR2 from the germline V gene are SGHDT and YYEEEE. This CDR3 spans 16 amino acids. Combining the CDR3 with reference TRBV5-6 and TRBJ2-1 gives the whole variable domain DAGVTQSPTHLIKTRGQQVTLRCSPKSGHDTVSWYQQALGQGPQFIFQYYEEEERQRGNFPDRFSGHQFPNYSSELNVNALLLGDSALYLCASSQQTGESYNEQFFGPGTRLTVL.

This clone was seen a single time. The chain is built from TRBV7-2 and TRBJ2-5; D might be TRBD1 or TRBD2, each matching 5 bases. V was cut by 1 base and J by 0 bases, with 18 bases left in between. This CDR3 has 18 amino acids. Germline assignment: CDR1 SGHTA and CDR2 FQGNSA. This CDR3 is CASSLGPLPGTNQETQYF. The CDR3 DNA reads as TGTGCCAGCAGCTTAGGCCCGCTCCCTGGGACGAACCAAGAGACCCAGTACTTC.

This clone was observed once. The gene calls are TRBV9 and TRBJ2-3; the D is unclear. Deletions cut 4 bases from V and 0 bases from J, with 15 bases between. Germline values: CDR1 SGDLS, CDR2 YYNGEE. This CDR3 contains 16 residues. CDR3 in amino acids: CASSPLTGSSTDTQYF. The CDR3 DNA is TGTGCCAGCAGCCCCCTTACCGGCAGTAGCACAGATACGCAGTATTTT.

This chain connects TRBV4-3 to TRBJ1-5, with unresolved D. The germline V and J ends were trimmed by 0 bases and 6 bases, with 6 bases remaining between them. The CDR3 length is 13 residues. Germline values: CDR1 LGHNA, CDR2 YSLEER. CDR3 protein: CASSQDALQPQHF. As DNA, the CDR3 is TGCGCCAGCAGCCAAGATGCCCTTCAGCCCCAGCATTTT.

For the CDR3, the DNA is TGCAGCGTTACCGGGACAGCCTCCTACGAGCAGTACTTC. This sequence encodes CSVTGTASYEQYF. The rearrangement joins TRBV29-1 to TRBJ2-7; 7 bases are a match to TRBD1. The CDR3 sequence is 13 residues long. Looked up from germline, CDR1 is SQVTM and CDR2 is ANQGSEA. V dropped 5 bases and J dropped 0; count of bases not matched to a gene: 4.

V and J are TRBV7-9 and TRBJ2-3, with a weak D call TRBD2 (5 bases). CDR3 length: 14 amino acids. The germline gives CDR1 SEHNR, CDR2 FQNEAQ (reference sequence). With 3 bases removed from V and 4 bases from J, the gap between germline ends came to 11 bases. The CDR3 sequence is CASSLGYSADTQYF. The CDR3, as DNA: TGTGCCAGCAGCTTGGGGTATAGCGCAGATACGCAGTATTTT.

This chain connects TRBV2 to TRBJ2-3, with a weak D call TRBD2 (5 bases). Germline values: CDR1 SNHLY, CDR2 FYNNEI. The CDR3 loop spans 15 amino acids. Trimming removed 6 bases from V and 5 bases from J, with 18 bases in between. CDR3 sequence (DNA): TGTGCCAGCAGCGCCCGGTCGTTGCGGGTAGATACGCAGTATTTT. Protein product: CASSARSLRVDTQYF.

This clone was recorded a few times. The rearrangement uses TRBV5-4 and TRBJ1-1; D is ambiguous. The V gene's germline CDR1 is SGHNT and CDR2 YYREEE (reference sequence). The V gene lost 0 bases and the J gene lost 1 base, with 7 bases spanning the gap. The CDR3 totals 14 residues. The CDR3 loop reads CASSLGDGNTEAFF. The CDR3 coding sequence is TGTGCCAGCAGCTTGGGAGATGGGAACACTGAAGCTTTCTTT.

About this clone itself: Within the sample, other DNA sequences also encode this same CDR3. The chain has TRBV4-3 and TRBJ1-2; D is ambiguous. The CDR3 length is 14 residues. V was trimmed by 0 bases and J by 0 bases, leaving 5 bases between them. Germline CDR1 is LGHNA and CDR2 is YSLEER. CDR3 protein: CASSQDSANYGYTF. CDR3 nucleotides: TGCGCCAGCAGCCAAGATTCGGCTAACTATGGCTACACCTTC.

The CDR3 DNA sequence: TGCAGCGTGCAATACGATCTAGTCAGTTCCTACAATGAGCAGTTCTTC. It encodes CSVQYDLVSSYNEQFF. The V call is TRBV29-1, the J call TRBJ2-1, with D unclear. The V and J ends lost 6 bases and 1 base respectively, with 19 bases between them. The CDR3 spans 16 residues. Germline loops: CDR1 SQVTM, CDR2 ANQGSEA.